A selection of T cell receptor beta chains follows, all from one sample in a study of cytomegalovirus exposure and HLA in healthy donors. Libraries were prepared by immunoSEQ multiplex PCR; TCRdb keeps only in-frame clonotypes and omits some of them. The sample carries roughly 190,000 clones, roughly nine tenths recorded once. Specimen: PBMCs. The receptors were sampled from a man between 25 and 39 years old in good health and CMV-seropositive. Each CDR3 is given with its conserved first and last residue. Each record gives: clone size, V gene, D gene, J gene, CDR3 DNA, CDR3 protein. D genes are given only for firm matches. Clone size is not always given. Where it is, it says once, few, many or a class for expanded clones.

NA,TRBV27,TRBD1,TRBJ1-2,TGTGCCAGCAGTTTAACAGGGGACGGTGGCTACACCTTC,CASSLTGDGGYTF
NA,TRBV7-6,NA,TRBJ2-5,TGTGCCAGCAGCTTATTCCCTCTCGAGATCCAAGAGACCCAGTACTTC,CASSLFPLEIQETQYF
NA,TRBV9,TRBD2,TRBJ2-2,TGTGCCAGCAGCGTAGGAAGCGGGGTCGGGGAGCTGTTTTTT,CASSVGSGVGELFF
many,TRBV7-2,TRBD1,TRBJ2-2,TGTGCCAGCAACCGGGACAGGAGATCCGGGGAGCTGTTTTTT,CASNRDRRSGELFF
NA,TRBV19,TRBD1,TRBJ2-4,TGTGCCAGTAGTAGAGATACAGGGGCCCCTGCCAAAAACATTCAGTACTTC,CASSRDTGAPAKNIQYF
NA,TRBV5-1,TRBD1,TRBJ1-1,TGCGCCAGCAGCTGGACAGGGATTAGCGGCGGAAACACTGAAGCTTTCTTT,CASSWTGISGGNTEAFF
NA,TRBV11-3,NA,TRBJ2-2,TGTGCCAGCAGCTTGGGAGGTGTCACCGGGGAGCTGTTTTTT,CASSLGGVTGELFF
NA,TRBV4-1,NA,TRBJ2-7,TGCGCCAGCAGCCCGGGAATAATCTCCTACGAGCAGTACTTC,CASSPGIISYEQYF
NA,TRBV27,TRBD2,TRBJ2-3,TGTGCCAGCGGAACCGGGACTAGCCCAGATACGCAGTATTTT,CASGTGTSPDTQYF
once,TRBV28,NA,TRBJ1-4,TGTGCCAGCAGTTTAGGGGGTAAAAGCGAGGAAAAACTGTTTTTT,CASSLGGKSEEKLFF
NA,TRBV6-1,NA,TRBJ1-4,TGTGCCAGCAGTGAGGGACGGAGTAATGAAAAACTGTTTTTT,CASSEGRSNEKLFF
once,TRBV5-1,TRBD1,TRBJ1-3,TGCGCCAGCAGCCCCAGCTCAGGGGGCGCTGGAAACACCATATATTTT,CASSPSSGGAGNTIYF
NA,TRBV18,NA,TRBJ1-1,TGTGCCAGCTCACTCTCAGAGAACACTGAAGCTTTCTTT,CASSLSENTEAFF
NA,TRBV30,NA,TRBJ2-5,TGTGCCTGGAGTAGAGGTCGGCGCCAAGAGACCCAGTACTTC,CAWSRGRRQETQYF
NA,TRBV15,NA,TRBJ2-5,TGTGCCACCAGCAGAGGCGGACTCCATATCCCAGAGACCCAGTACTTC,CATSRGGLHIPETQYF
NA,TRBV5-5,NA,TRBJ1-3,TGTGCCAGCAGCTTGTCCAAGGGGAGCTCTGGAAACACCATATATTTT,CASSLSKGSSGNTIYF
once,TRBV29-1,TRBD2,TRBJ2-3,TGCAGCGTCCCTTTTTCACCACCGGGACTAGCGGGAGAGTTCACAGATACGCAGTATTTT,CSVPFSPPGLAGEFTDTQYF
few,TRBV21-1,NA,TRBJ1-1,TGTGCCAGCAGCAAAGGAGAGGTGCGAACTGAAGCTTTCTTT,CASSKGEVRTEAFF
NA,TRBV9,NA,TRBJ1-1,TGTGCCAGCAGCGCCCGGACGGGGAACACTGAAGCTTTCTTT,CASSARTGNTEAFF
NA,TRBV27,TRBD1,TRBJ1-1,TGTGCCAGCAGTTTCAGGGGGCGAACTGAAGCTTTCTTT,CASSFRGRTEAFF
NA,TRBV27,TRBD1,TRBJ2-1,TGTGCCAGCAGTGTCAAACTGGACAGGGGCCGAAATGAGCAGTTCTTC,CASSVKLDRGRNEQFF
NA,TRBV7-6,NA,TRBJ2-3,TGTGCCAGCAGCCCCGGGGGAGCCAGGTCGACAGATACGCAGTATTTT,CASSPGGARSTDTQYF
NA,TRBV28,NA,TRBJ2-7,TGTGCCAGCACTCCGGGACTTGGATCCTACGAGCAGTACTTC,CASTPGLGSYEQYF
NA,TRBV7-2,TRBD2,TRBJ2-3,TGTGCCAGCAGCCGAGTCTGGGGGGGGACAGATACGCAGTATTTT,CASSRVWGGTDTQYF
NA,TRBV18,NA,TRBJ1-1,TGTGCCAGCTCACTCGGGGCCCAATCTTCAATTAACACTGAAGCTTTCTTT,CASSLGAQSSINTEAFF
NA,TRBV27,NA,TRBJ2-7,TGTGCCAGCAGTTTCCGGACGGCAGGCTACGAGCAGTACTTC,CASSFRTAGYEQYF
NA,TRBV7-6,NA,TRBJ2-2,TGTGCCAGCAGCGGGGGGGGCGGGAGCGCCGGGGAGCTGTTTTTT,CASSGGGGSAGELFF
once,TRBV18,TRBD1,TRBJ1-5,TGTGCCAGCTCACCCAGACAGGGGGTGCATCAGCCCCAGCATTTT,CASSPRQGVHQPQHF
once,TRBV7-2,TRBD2,TRBJ2-5,TGTGCCAGCAGCTTAAATGGGGGAGGGGTAGAGACCCAGTACTTC,CASSLNGGGVETQYF
NA,TRBV19,NA,TRBJ1-2,TGTGCCAGCGCGGAAGGACTTGGCTACACCTTC,CASAEGLGYTF
few,TRBV14,NA,TRBJ2-7,TGTGCCAGCAGCCAGACCCCCTTCCTGTACTTC,CASSQTPFLYF
NA,TRBV9,NA,TRBJ2-2,TGTGCCAGCAGCGTAGAGCATCGGGCGGGGGCTACCGGGGAGCTGTTTTTT,CASSVEHRAGATGELFF
NA,TRBV5-1,NA,TRBJ2-3,TGCGCCAGCAGCTTGGTTCTACAGGTTGCAGATACGCAGTATTTT,CASSLVLQVADTQYF
NA,TRBV5-1,NA,TRBJ2-1,TGCGCCAGCAGCTTGGTTGTGGGTAATGAGCAGTTCTTC,CASSLVVGNEQFF
NA,TRBV7-3,NA,TRBJ2-2,TGTGCCAGCAGCCGCACCGGGGGGCAAGGGGAGCTGTTTTTT,CASSRTGGQGELFF
NA,TRBV7-6,NA,TRBJ2-7,TGTGCCAGCAGTACGGGGGCGTCCCGCGAGCAGTACTTC,CASSTGASREQYF
NA,TRBV7-9,NA,TRBJ2-6,TGTGCCAGCAGCTCGAACAGGGCCTCTGGGGCCAACGTCCTGACTTTC,CASSSNRASGANVLTF
NA,TRBV9,NA,TRBJ2-7,TGTGCCAGCAGCGTAGCTCGGGCTGGGAGCGAGCAGTACTTC,CASSVARAGSEQYF
NA,TRBV11-2,NA,TRBJ2-5,TGTGCCAGCAGCTTAGTCGGGGGGCCCCAATGGGAGACCCAGTACTTC,CASSLVGGPQWETQYF
NA,TRBV15,TRBD2,TRBJ2-2,TGTGCCACCAGCAGAACTACTAGCGGGGGGAGAACCGGGGAGCTGTTTTTT,CATSRTTSGGRTGELFF
once,TRBV7-6,NA,TRBJ1-1,TGTGCCAGCAGCTTAGTCACTACAGGGAACACTGAAGCTTTCTTT,CASSLVTTGNTEAFF
NA,TRBV29-1,TRBD1,TRBJ2-7,TGCAGCGTTGGTGAAGAGGACAGGAGCTACGAGCAGTACTTC,CSVGEEDRSYEQYF
NA,TRBV13,TRBD1,TRBJ1-1,TGTGCCAGCCTCCCGGGACAGCAGACAGAAGCTTTCTTT,CASLPGQQTEAFF
NA,TRBV9,NA,TRBJ1-6,TGTGCCAGCAGCGTAGGGGGATCACCCCTCCACTTT,CASSVGGSPLHF
few,TRBV7-3,NA,TRBJ2-2,TGTGCCAGCAGCTCTACAGGGAACACCGGGGAGCTGTTTTTT,CASSSTGNTGELFF
NA,TRBV27,NA,TRBJ2-7,TGTGCCAGCCGAGGTGTCTCCTACGAGCAGTACTTC,CASRGVSYEQYF
NA,TRBV27,NA,TRBJ2-7,TGTGCCAGCGGATTACTAGGATCCAACGAGCAGTACTTC,CASGLLGSNEQYF
once,TRBV5-1,NA,TRBJ1-2,TGCGCCAGCAGCCCCCAAGGCCCGCCCCGCTATGGCTACACCTTC,CASSPQGPPRYGYTF
NA,TRBV5-1,TRBD2,TRBJ2-3,TGCGCCAGCAGCTGGGGACTAGAAGGAGATACGCAGTATTTT,CASSWGLEGDTQYF
NA,TRBV29-1,TRBD1,TRBJ2-7,TGCAGCATGAGAGGAGGACAGGGATCCTACGAGCAGTACTTC,CSMRGGQGSYEQYF
NA,TRBV29-1,NA,TRBJ2-1,TGCAGCACTAAGGGTGAGGGAAGCTCCTACAATGAGCAGTTCTTC,CSTKGEGSSYNEQFF